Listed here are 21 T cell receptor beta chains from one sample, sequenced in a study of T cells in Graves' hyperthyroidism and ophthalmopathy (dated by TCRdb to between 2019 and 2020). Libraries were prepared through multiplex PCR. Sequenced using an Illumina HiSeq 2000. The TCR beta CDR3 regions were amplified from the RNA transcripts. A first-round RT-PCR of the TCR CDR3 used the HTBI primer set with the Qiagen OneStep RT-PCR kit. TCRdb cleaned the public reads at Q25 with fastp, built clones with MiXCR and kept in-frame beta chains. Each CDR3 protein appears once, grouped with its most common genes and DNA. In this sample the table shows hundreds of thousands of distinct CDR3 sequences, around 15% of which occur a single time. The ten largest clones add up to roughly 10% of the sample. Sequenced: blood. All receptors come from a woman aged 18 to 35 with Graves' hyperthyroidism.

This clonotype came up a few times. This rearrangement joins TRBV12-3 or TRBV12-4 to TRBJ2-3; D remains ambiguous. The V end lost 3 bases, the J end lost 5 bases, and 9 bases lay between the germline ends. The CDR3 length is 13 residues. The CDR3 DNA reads TGTGCCAGCAGTTTGATCCCTAGAGATACGCAGTATTTT. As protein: CASSLIPRDTQYF.

The DNA of the CDR3 is TGTGCCAGCTCGCAATCAGGGGGTCGGCTTGAAGCTTTCTTT. Protein product: CASSQSGGRLEAFF. The chain joins TRBV18 to TRBJ1-1; 7 bases align to TRBD1. The CDR3 is 14 residues long. Germline CDR1 and CDR2: KGHSH and LQKENI. V shed 6 bases, J shed 7 bases, and the junction held 11 bases outside the gene matches.

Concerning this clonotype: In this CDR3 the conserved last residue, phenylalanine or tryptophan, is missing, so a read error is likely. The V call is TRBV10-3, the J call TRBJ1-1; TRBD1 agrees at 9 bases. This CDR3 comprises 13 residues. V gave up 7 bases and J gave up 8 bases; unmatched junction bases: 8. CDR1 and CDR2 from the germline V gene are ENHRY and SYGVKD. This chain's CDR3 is CAIMRDREGEAFL. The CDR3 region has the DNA TGTGCCATCATGCGGGACAGGGAAGGAGAAGCTTTCCTT.

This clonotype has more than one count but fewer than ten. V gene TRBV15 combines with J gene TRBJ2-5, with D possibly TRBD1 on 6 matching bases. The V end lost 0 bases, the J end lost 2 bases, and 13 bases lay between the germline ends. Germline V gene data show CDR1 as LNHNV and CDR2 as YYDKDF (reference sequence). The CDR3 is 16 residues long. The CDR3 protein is CATSRDLGAPQETQYF. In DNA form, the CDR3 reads TGTGCCACCAGCAGAGATCTGGGGGCGCCTCAAGAGACCCAGTACTTC. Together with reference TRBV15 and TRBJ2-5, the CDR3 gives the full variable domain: DAMVIQNPRYQVTQFGKPVTLSCSQTLNHNVMYWYQQKSSQAPKLLFHYYDKDFNNEADTPDNFQSRRPNTSFCFLDIRSPGLGDTAMYLCATSRDLGAPQETQYFGPGTRLLVL.

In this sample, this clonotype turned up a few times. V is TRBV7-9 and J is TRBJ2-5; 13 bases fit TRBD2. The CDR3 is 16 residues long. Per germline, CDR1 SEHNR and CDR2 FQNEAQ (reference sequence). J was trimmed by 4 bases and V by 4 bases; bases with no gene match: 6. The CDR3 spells CASSSRTSGRAETQYF. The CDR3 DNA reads TGTGCCAGCAGCTCCCGGACTAGCGGGAGAGCAGAGACCCAGTACTTC. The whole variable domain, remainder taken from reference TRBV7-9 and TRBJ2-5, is DTGVSQNPRHKITKRGQNVTFRCDPISEHNRLYWYRQTLGQGPEFLTYFQNEAQLEKSRLLSDRFSAERPKGSFSTLEIQRTEQGDSAMYLCASSSRTSGRAETQYFGPGTRLLVL.

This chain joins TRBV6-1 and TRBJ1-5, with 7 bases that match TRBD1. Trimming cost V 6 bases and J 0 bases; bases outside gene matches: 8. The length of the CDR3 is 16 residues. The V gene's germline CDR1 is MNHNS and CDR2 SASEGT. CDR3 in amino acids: CASSHRGGPSNQPQHF. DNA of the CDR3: TGTGCCAGCAGCCACCGAGGGGGCCCTAGCAATCAGCCCCAGCATTTT.

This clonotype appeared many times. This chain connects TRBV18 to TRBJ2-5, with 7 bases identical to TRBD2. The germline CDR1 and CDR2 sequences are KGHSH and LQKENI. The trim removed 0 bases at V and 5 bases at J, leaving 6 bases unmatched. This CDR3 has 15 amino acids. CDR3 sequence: CASSPPGSGRETQYF. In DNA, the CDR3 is TGTGCCAGCTCACCACCGGGTAGCGGGCGGGAGACCCAGTACTTC.

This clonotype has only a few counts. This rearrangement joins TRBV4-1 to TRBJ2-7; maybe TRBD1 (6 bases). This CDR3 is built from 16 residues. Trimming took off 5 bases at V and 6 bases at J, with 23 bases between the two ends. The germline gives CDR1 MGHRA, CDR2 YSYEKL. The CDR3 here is CASSAEQGVFLGEQYF. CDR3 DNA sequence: TGCGCCAGCAGCGCCGAACAGGGTGTCTTTCTTGGCGAGCAGTACTTC.

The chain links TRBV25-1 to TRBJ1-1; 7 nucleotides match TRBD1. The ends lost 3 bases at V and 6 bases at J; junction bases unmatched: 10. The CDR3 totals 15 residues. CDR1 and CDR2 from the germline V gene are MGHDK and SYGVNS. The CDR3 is CASSERAGQGAEAFF. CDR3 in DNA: TGTGCCAGCAGTGAGAGGGCTGGGCAGGGGGCTGAAGCTTTCTTT.

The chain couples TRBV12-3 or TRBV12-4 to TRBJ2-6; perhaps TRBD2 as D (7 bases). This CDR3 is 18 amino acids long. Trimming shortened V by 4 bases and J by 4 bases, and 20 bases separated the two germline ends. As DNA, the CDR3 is TGTGCCAGCAGTTCTCCCCTGGGGGGGGCGCGGGGGGCCAACGTCCTGACTTTC. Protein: CASSSPLGGARGANVLTF.

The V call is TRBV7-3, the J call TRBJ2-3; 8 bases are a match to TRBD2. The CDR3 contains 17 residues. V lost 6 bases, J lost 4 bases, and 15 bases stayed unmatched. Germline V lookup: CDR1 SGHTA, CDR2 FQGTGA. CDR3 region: CASRPRREESSADTQYF. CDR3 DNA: TGTGCCAGCAGACCTAGGCGGGAGGAGTCTAGCGCAGATACGCAGTATTTT.

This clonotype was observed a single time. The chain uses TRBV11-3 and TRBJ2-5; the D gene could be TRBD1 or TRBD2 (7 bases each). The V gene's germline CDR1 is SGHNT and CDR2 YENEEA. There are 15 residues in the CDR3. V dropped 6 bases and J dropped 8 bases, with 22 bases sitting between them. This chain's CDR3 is CASRRRDSTGGTQYF. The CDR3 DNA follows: TGTGCCAGCAGGCGTCGGGACAGCACGGGGGGTACCCAGTACTTC.

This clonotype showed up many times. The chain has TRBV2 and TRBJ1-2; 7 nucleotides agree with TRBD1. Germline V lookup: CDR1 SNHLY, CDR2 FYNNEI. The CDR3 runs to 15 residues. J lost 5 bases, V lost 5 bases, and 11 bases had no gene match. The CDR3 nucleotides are TGTGCCAGCAGTAGGGACAGTATGAGGGAGTATGGCTACACCTTC. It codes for CASSRDSMREYGYTF. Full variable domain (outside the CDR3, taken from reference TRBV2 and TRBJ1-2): EPEVTQTPSHQVTQMGQEVILRCVPISNHLYFYWYRQILGQKVEFLVSFYNNEISEKSEIFDDQFSVERPDGSNFTLKIRSTKLEDSAMYFCASSRDSMREYGYTFGSGTRLTVV.

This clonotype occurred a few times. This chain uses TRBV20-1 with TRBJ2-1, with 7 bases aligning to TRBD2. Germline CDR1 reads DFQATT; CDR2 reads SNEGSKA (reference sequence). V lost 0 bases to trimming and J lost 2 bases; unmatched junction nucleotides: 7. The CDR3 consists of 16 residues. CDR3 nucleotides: TGCAGTGCTAGAGATTTGTCGGCGGGAGCCTACAATGAGCAGTTCTTC. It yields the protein CSARDLSAGAYNEQFF.

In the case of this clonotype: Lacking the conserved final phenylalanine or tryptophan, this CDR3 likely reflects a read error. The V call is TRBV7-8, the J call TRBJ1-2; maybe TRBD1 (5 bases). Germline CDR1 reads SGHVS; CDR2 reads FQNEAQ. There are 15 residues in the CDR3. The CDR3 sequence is CASSLAETVNYSYTL. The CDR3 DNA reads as TGTGCCAGCAGCTTAGCGGAGACAGTGAACTATAGCTACACCCTC.

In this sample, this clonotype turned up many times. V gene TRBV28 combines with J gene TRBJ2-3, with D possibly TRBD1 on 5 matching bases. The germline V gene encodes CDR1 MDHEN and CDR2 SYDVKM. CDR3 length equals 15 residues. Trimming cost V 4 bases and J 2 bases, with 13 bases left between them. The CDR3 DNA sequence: TGTGCCAGCAGTTCCAGGACACATTTCACAGATACGCAGTATTTT. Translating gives CASSSRTHFTDTQYF.

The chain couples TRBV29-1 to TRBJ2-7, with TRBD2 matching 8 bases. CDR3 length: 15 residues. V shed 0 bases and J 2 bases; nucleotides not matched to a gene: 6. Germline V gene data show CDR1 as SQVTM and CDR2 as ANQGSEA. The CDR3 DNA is TGCAGCGTTGAAGATGTAACTAGCGGTCCCTACGAGCAGTACTTC. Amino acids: CSVEDVTSGPYEQYF.

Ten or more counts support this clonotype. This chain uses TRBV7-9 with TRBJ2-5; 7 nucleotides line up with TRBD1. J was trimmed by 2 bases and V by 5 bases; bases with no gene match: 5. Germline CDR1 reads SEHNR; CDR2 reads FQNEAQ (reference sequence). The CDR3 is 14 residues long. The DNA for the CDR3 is TGTGCCAGCAGCCCTCGGGACAGACAAGAGACCCAGTACTTC. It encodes CASSPRDRQETQYF.

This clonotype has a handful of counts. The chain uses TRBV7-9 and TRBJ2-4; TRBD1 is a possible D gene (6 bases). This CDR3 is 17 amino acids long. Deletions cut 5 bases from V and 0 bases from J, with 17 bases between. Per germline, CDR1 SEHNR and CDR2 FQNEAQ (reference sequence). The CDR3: CASSLFGQPLAKNIQYF. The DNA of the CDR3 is TGTGCCAGCAGCCTCTTTGGACAGCCTCTAGCCAAAAACATTCAGTACTTC.

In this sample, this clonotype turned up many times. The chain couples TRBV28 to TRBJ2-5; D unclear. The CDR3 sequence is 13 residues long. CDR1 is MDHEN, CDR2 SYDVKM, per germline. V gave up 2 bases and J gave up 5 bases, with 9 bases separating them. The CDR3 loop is CASSLGQSETQYF. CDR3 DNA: TGTGCCAGCAGTTTAGGCCAGTCCGAGACCCAGTACTTC.

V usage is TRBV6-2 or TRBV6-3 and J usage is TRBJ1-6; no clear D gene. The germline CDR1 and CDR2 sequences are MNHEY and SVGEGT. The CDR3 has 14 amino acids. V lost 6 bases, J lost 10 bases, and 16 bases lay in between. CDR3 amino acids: CASRVPSPRSPLHF. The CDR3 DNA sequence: TGTGCCAGCAGAGTCCCCTCCCCGAGGTCACCCCTCCACTTT.